The clone carrying this TCR beta chain occurred a few times. The antigen is not known. This sample is drawn from a study of glioma-infiltrating T cells. Points from the study as a whole: Tissue and blood shared very few CDR3 sequences. Tissue-blood divergence was below expectation in non-neoplastic patients, above in gliomas.

Amplification of TCR alpha and beta CDR3 regions from RNA used iRepertoire nested multiplex PCR. One-step reverse transcription and amplification started from approximately 100-400 ng of tissue mRNA or PBMC total RNA. From the multiplex PCR reads, TCRdb called clonotypes with MiXCR, one entry per CDR3 protein. The table lists about 140,000 distinct CDR3 sequences, roughly two fifths of them singletons. CDR1 is MDHEN and CDR2 is SYDVKM in the germline V gene. The V and J ends lost 8 bases and 10 bases respectively, with 11 bases between them. The CDR3 has 10 amino acids. The gene calls are TRBV28 and TRBJ2-5; D gene uncertain. The sequenced material came from glioma tissue, nonneoplastic brain tissue, or PBMCs (not recorded which). The receptor was isolated from a human donor with low-grade glioma or glioblastoma, undergoing nonglioma brain surgery, or in good health (not recorded which). CDR3 loop: CASGPPGQYF. The DNA of the CDR3 is TGTGCCAGCGGGCCGCCTGGCCAGTACTTC.